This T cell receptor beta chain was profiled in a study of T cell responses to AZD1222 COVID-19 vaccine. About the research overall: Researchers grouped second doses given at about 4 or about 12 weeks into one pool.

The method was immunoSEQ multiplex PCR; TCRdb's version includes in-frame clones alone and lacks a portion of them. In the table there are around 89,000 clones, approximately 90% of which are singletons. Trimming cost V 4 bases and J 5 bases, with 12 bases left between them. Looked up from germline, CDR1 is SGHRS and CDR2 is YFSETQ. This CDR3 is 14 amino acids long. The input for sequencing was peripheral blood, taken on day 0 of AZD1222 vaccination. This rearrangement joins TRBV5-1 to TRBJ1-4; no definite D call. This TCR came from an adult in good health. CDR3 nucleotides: TGCGCCAGCAGCCGGGAGGGTCTAAATGAAAAACTGTTTTTT. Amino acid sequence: CASSREGLNEKLFF. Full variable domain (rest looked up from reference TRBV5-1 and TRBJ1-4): KAGVTQTPRYLIKTRGQQVTLSCSPISGHRSVSWYQQTPGQGLQFLFEYFSETQRNKGNFPGRFSGRQFSNSRSEMNVSTLELGDSALYLCASSREGLNEKLFFGSGTQLSVL.